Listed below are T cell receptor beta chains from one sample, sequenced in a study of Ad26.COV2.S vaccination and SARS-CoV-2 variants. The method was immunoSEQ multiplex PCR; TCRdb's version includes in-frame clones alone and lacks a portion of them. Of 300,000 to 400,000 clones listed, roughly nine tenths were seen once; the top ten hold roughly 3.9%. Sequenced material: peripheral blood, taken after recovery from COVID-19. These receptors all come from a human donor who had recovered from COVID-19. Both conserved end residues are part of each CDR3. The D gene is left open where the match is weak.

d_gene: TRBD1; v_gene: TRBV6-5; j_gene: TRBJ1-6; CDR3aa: CASSRTGDSPLHF
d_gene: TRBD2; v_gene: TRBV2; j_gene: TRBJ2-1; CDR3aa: CASSTTSGVWNEQFF
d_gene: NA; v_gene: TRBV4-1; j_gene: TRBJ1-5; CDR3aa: CASSQVGSNQPQHF
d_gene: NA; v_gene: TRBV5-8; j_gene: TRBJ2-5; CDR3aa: CASSLRGFQETQYF
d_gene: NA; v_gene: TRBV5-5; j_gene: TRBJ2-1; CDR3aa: CASSSKAGSSYNEQFF
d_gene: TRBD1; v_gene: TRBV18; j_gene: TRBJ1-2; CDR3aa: CASSKDRVDGYTF
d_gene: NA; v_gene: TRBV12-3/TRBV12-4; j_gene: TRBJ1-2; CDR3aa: CASSLGGAYGYTF
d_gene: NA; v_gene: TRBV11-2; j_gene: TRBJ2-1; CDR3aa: CASSSRGGGGARNEQFF
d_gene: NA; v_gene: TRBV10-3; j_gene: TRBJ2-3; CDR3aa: CAISPGINTDTQYF
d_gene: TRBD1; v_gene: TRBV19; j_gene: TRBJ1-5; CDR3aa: CASSGTGGNQPQHF
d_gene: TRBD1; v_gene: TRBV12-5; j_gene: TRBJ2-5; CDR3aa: CASGLPTGGLQETQYF
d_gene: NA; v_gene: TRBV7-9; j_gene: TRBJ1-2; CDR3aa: CASTTGLRGYGYTF
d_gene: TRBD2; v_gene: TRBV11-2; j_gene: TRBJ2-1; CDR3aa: CASSRLTGGYNNEQFF
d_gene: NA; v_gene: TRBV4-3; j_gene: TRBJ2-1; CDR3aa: CASSQDLTDSYNEQFF
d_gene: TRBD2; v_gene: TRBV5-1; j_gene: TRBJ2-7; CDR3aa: CASSLSGGAYEQYF
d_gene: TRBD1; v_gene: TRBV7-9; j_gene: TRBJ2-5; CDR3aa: CASSRQGTETQYF
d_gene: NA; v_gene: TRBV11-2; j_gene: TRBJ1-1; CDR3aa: CASSSKNRGTEAFF
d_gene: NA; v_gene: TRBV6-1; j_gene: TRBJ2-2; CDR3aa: CASSEPRDNTGELFF